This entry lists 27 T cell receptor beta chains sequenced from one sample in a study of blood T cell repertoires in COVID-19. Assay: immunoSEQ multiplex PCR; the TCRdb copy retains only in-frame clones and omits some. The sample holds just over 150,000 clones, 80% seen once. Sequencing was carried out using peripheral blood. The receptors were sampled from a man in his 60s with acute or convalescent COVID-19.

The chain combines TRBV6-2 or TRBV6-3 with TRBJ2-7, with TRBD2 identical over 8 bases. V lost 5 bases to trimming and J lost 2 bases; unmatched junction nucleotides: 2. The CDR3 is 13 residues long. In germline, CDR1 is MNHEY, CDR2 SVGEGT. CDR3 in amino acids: CASSSGGTYEQYF. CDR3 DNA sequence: TGTGCCAGCAGTAGCGGGGGTACCTACGAGCAGTACTTC.

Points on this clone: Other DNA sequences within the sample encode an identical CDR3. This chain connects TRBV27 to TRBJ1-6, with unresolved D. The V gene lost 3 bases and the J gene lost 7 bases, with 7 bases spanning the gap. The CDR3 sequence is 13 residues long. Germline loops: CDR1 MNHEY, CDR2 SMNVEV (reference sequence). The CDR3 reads CASSFRENSPLHF. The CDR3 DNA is TGTGCCAGCAGTTTCCGGGAAAATTCACCCCTCCACTTT.

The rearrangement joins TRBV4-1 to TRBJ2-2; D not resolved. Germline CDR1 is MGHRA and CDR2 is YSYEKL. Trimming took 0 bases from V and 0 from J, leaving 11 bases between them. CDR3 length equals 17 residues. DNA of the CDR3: TGCGCCAGCAGCCAAGAACGGCGGAAGACGAACACCGGGGAGCTGTTTTTT. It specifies CASSQERRKTNTGELFF.

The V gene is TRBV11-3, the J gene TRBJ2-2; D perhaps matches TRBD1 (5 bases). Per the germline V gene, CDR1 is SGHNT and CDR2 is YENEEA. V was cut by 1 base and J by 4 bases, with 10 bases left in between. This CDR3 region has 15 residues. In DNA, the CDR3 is TGTGCCAGCAGCTTAGCAGGGATCGCCACCGGGGAGCTGTTTTTT. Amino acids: CASSLAGIATGELFF.

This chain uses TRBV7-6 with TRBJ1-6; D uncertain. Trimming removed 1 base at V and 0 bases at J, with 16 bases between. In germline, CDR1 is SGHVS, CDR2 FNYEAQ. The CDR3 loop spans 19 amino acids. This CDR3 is CASSLEQISSSSYNSPLHF. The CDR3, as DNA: TGTGCCAGCAGCTTAGAACAAATTAGCTCGAGCTCCTATAATTCACCCCTCCACTTT.

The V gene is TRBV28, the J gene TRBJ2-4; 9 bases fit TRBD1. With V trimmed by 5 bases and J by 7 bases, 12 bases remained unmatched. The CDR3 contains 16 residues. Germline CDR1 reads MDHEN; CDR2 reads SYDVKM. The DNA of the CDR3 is TGTGCCAGCAGTAAAAAAACCGGGACAGGGCGGAACATTCAGTACTTC. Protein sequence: CASSKKTGTGRNIQYF. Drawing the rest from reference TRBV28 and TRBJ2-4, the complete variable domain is DVKVTQSSRYLVKRTGEKVFLECVQDMDHENMFWYRQDPGLGLRLIYFSYDVKMKEKGDIPEGYSVSREKKERFSLILESASTNQTSMYLCASSKKTGTGRNIQYFGAGTRLSVL.

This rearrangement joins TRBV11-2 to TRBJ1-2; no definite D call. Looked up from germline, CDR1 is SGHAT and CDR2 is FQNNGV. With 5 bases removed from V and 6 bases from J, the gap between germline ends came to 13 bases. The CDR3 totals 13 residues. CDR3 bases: TGTGCCAGCAGCCCGCGGGGAGGGCATGGCTACACCTTC. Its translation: CASSPRGGHGYTF.

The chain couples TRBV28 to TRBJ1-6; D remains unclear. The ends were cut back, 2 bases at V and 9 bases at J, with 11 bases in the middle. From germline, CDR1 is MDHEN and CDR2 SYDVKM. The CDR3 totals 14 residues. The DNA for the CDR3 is TGTGCCAGCAGTTTAAGAGGTCCCGCTTCACCCCTCCACTTT. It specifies CASSLRGPASPLHF. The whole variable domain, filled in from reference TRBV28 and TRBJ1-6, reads DVKVTQSSRYLVKRTGEKVFLECVQDMDHENMFWYRQDPGLGLRLIYFSYDVKMKEKGDIPEGYSVSREKKERFSLILESASTNQTSMYLCASSLRGPASPLHFGNGTRLTVT.

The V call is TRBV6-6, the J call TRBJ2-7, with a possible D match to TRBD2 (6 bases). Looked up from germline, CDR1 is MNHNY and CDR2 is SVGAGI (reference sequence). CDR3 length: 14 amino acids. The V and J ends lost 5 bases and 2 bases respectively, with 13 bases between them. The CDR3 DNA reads TGTGCCAGCAGTCGTAGCGGCAGCGCCTACGAGCAGTACTTC. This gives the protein CASSRSGSAYEQYF.

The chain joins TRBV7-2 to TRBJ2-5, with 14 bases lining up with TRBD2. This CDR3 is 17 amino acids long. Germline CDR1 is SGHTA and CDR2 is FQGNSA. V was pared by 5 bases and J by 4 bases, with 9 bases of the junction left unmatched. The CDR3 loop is CASSKTTGLAGVETQYF. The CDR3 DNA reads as TGTGCCAGCAGCAAGACTACGGGACTAGCGGGAGTAGAGACCCAGTACTTC.

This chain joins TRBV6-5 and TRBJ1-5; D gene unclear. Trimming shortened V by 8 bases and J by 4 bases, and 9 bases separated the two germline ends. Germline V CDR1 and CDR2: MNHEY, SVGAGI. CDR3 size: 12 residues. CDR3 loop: CASHRANQPQHF. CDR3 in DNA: TGTGCCAGCCACAGAGCAAATCAGCCCCAGCATTTT.

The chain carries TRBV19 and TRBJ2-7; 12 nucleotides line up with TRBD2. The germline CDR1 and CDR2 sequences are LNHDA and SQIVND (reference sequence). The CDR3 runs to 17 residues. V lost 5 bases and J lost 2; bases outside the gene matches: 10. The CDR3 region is CASSPPTSGGHPYEQYF. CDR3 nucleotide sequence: TGTGCCAGTAGTCCCCCGACTAGCGGGGGCCATCCCTACGAGCAGTACTTC.

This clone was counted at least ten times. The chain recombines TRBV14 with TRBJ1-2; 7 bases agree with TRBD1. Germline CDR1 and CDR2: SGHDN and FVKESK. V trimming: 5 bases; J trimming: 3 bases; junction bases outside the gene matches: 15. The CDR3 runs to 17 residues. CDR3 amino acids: CASSYGYGQATDYGYTF. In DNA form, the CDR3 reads TGTGCCAGCAGCTACGGATATGGACAGGCGACCGACTATGGCTACACCTTC.

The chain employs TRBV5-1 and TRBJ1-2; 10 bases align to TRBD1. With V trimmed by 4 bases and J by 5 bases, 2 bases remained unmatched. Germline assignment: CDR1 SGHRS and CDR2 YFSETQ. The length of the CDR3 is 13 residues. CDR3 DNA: TGCGCCAGCAGCACGGGACAGGGGTATGGCTACACCTTC. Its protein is CASSTGQGYGYTF.

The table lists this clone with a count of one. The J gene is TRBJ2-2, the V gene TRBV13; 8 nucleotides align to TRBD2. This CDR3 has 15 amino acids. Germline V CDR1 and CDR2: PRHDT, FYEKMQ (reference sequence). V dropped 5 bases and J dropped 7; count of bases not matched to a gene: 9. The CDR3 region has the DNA TGTGCCAGCAGCCCCCAGACGGGGGGGGGCGGGGAGCTGTTTTTT. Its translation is CASSPQTGGGGELFF.

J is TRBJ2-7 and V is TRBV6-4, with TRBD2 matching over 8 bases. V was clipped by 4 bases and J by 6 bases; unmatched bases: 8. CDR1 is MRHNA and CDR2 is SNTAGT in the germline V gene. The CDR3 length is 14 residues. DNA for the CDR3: TGTGCCAGCAGTGGGAGCGGGAGTGTCGGCGAGCAGTACTTC. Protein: CASSGSGSVGEQYF.

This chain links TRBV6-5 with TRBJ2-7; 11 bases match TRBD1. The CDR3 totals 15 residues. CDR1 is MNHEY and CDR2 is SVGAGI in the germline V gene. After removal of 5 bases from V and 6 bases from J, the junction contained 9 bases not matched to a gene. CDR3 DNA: TGTGCCAGCAGTCTCGACGGGACAGGGGGGAGCGAGCAGTACTTC. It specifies CASSLDGTGGSEQYF.

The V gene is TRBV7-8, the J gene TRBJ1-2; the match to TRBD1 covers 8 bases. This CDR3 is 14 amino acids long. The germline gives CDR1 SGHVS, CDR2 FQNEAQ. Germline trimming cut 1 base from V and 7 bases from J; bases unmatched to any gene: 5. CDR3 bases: TGTGCCAGCAGCTTAGTGGACAGGGCCCGTGGCTACACCTTC. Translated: CASSLVDRARGYTF.

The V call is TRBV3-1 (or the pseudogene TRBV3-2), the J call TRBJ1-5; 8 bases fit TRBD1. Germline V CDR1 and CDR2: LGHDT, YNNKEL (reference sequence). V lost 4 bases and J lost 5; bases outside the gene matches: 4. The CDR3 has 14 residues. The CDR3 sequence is CASSLNRGDQPQHF. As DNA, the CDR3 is TGTGCCAGCAGCCTAAACAGGGGGGATCAGCCCCAGCATTTT.

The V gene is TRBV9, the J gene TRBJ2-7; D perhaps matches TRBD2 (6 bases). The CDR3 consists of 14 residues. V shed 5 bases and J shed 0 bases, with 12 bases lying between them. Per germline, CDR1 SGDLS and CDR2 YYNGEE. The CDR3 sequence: CASSFTGSSYEQYF. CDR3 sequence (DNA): TGTGCCAGCAGTTTTACCGGGAGCTCCTACGAGCAGTACTTC.

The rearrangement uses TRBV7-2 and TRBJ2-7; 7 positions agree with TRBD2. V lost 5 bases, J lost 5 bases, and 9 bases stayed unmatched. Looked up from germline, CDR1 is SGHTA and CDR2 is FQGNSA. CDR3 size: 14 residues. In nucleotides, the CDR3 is TGTGCCAGCAGCAAAGGTCCGGGGAGGGACGAGCAGTACTTC. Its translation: CASSKGPGRDEQYF.

CDR3 DNA sequence: TGCAGCGTGCGGGGTGCTGGAAACACCATATATTTT. Protein product: CSVRGAGNTIYF. V gene TRBV29-1 combines with J gene TRBJ1-3; no clear D. Germline assignment: CDR1 SQVTM and CDR2 ANQGSEA. The V gene lost 6 bases and the J gene lost 2 bases, with 8 bases spanning the gap. CDR3 length equals 12 residues.

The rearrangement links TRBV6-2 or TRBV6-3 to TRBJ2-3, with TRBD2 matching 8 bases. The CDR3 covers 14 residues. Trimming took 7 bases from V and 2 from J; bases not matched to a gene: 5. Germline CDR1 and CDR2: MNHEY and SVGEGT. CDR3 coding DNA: TGTGCCAGCACCCCAGCGGGGGTCACAGATACGCAGTATTTT. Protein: CASTPAGVTDTQYF.

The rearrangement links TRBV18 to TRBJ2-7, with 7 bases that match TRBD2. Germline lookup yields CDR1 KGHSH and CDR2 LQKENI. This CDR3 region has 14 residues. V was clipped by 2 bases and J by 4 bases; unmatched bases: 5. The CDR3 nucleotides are TGTGCCAGCTCACCAGTGGCGGGAGTGTACGAGCAGTACTTC. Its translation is CASSPVAGVYEQYF.

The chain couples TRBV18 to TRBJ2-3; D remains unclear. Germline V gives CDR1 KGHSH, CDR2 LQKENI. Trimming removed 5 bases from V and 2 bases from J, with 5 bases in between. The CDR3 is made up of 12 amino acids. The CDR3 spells CASSSFTDTQYF. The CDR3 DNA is TGTGCCAGCTCATCATTCACAGATACGCAGTATTTT.

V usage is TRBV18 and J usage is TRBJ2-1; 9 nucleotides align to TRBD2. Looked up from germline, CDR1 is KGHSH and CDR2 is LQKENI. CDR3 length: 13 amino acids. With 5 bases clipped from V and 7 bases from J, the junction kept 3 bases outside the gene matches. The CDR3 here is CASSSGLANEQFF. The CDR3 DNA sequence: TGTGCCAGCTCATCTGGACTAGCGAATGAGCAGTTCTTC. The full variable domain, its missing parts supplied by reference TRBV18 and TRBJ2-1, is NAGVMQNPRHLVRRRGQEARLRCSPMKGHSHVYWYRQLPEEGLKFMVYLQKENIIDESGMPKERFSAEFPKEGPSILRIQQVVRGDSAAYFCASSSGLANEQFFGPGTRLTVL.

As DNA, the CDR3 is TGTGCCAGCAGCCCGCGCGGGACAGGGTTTTACAATGAGCAGTTCTTC. This encodes CASSPRGTGFYNEQFF. This chain uses TRBV5-8 with TRBJ2-1, with 9 bases aligning to TRBD1. The CDR3 has 16 residues. Germline V lookup: CDR1 SGHTS, CDR2 YDEGEE. The J segment lost 4 bases and the V segment lost 4 bases, leaving 9 bases of the junction unmatched.